A single sample is the source of the 5 T cell receptor beta chains below, sequenced in a study of T cell responses to AZD1222 COVID-19 vaccine. Data came from immunoSEQ multiplex PCR; TCRdb stores just in-frame clones and leaves some out. The sample contains 120,000 or so clones, 88% of which appear only once. The material sequenced was peripheral blood, taken on day 0 of AZD1222 vaccination. All receptors derive from an adult in good health.

J is TRBJ2-3 and V is TRBV7-9; D may correspond to TRBD1 or TRBD2 (5 bases each). CDR1 and CDR2 from the germline V gene are SEHNR and FQNEAQ (reference sequence). The V and J ends lost 9 bases and 2 bases respectively, with 15 bases between them. CDR3 length: 14 residues. The CDR3 nucleotides read TGTGCCAGTGGACTCTTTGGGGCCACAGATACGCAGTATTTT. Amino acids: CASGLFGATDTQYF.

The chain joins TRBV29-1 to TRBJ1-4, with 7 bases fitting TRBD1. The V and J ends lost 6 bases and 1 base, in that order; junction bases with no gene match: 2. Germline V CDR1 and CDR2: SQVTM, ANQGSEA. The CDR3 spans 13 residues. The CDR3 region has the DNA TGCAGCGTGGGACAGTTAACTAATGAAAAACTGTTTTTT. It yields the protein CSVGQLTNEKLFF.

This clone showed up just once. J is TRBJ2-2 and V is TRBV19; weak D call: TRBD2 (5 bases). In germline, CDR1 is LNHDA, CDR2 SQIVND (reference sequence). Trimming left V 4 bases short and J 5 bases short, with 17 bases between. This CDR3 spans 16 amino acids. CDR3 DNA: TGTGCCAGTAGTAAAACCCGGGGATACGGGACCGGGGAGCTGTTTTTT. This translates into CASSKTRGYGTGELFF.

This clone was seen a single time. The chain's CDR3 is CASSQKTGTSGRRAEQYF. DNA for the CDR3: TGTGCCAGCAGCCAAAAAACCGGGACTAGCGGGAGAAGGGCCGAGCAGTACTTC. The rearrangement joins TRBV3-1 (or the pseudogene TRBV3-2) to TRBJ2-7; the match to TRBD2 covers 14 bases. Germline V gives CDR1 LGHDT, CDR2 YNNKEL (reference sequence). V was clipped by 2 bases and J by 6 bases; unmatched bases: 12. This CDR3 spans 18 amino acids.

The V and J genes are TRBV15 and TRBJ1-5; D remains ambiguous. V gave up 4 bases and J gave up 2 bases, with 6 bases separating them. The germline CDR1 and CDR2 sequences are LNHNV and YYDKDF (reference sequence). The CDR3 runs 13 residues. The CDR3 bases are TGTGCCACCAGCACCCAAGGCAATCAGCCCCAGCATTTT. It codes for CATSTQGNQPQHF.